A single sample is the source of the 17 T cell receptor beta chains below, sequenced in a study of shared clonotypes between healthy human individuals. Repertoires were generated with immunoSEQ multiplex PCR, while TCRdb's copy carries only in-frame clones and drops some. The sample records roughly 1 million clones, under 80% being singletons. Sequenced input: memory CD4+ T cells sorted from blood. Subset of the sample: CD45RA-negative fraction. The receptor source for this set is a young man in good health.

This clone was observed a handful of times. This chain connects TRBV9 to TRBJ2-6; TRBD2 aligns across 7 bases. The CDR3 length is 18 residues. Germline CDR1 SGDLS, CDR2 YYNGEE. J lost 4 bases, V lost 4 bases, and 14 bases had no gene match. The DNA for the CDR3 is TGTGCCAGCAGCTCGGTCGGGACGGGAGGAGAAGGGGCCAACGTCCTGACTTTC. This sequence encodes CASSSVGTGGEGANVLTF.

This clone was observed a handful of times. This chain uses TRBV5-1 with TRBJ2-7; tentative D call: TRBD1 (5 bases). Trimming left V 2 bases short and J 2 bases short, with 11 bases between. The CDR3 covers 14 residues. Germline CDR1 and CDR2: SGHRS and YFSETQ. Here the CDR3 DNA reads TGCGCCAGCAGCTTAGCAGGGATAACCTACGAGCAGTACTTC. The encoded protein is CASSLAGITYEQYF. Together with reference TRBV5-1 and TRBJ2-7, the CDR3 gives the full variable domain: KAGVTQTPRYLIKTRGQQVTLSCSPISGHRSVSWYQQTPGQGLQFLFEYFSETQRNKGNFPGRFSGRQFSNSRSEMNVSTLELGDSALYLCASSLAGITYEQYFGPGTRLTVT.

The genes are TRBV10-3 and TRBJ2-1; a possible D gene is TRBD2 (5 bases). The CDR3 has 15 amino acids. Per germline, CDR1 ENHRY and CDR2 SYGVKD. Trimming left V 0 bases short and J 8 bases short, with 14 bases between. CDR3 in DNA: TGTGCCATCAGTGAGTCGGAAGCTAGCAGATATGAGCAGTTCTTC. This encodes CAISESEASRYEQFF.

The CDR3 here is CASSSVAGAGNEQFF. The CDR3 DNA reads as TGTGCCAGCAGCTCCGTAGCGGGGGCCGGTAATGAGCAGTTCTTC. The chain combines TRBV5-6 with TRBJ2-1, with 9 bases aligning to TRBD2. This CDR3 is built from 15 residues. Unmatched junction bases numbered 8, after V lost 3 bases and J lost 7 bases. Germline V lookup: CDR1 SGHDT, CDR2 YYEEEE.

The rearrangement uses TRBV6-6 and TRBJ2-7; 7 bases agree with TRBD2. The CDR3 spans 16 residues. With V trimmed by 6 bases and J by 1 base, 12 bases remained unmatched. CDR1 and CDR2 (germline): MNHNY, SVGAGI (reference sequence). The chain's CDR3 is CASSRPILANSYEQYF. The CDR3 DNA reads as TGTGCCAGCAGCCGGCCGATACTAGCGAATTCCTACGAGCAGTACTTC.

This clone was seen a single time. This chain links TRBV27 with TRBJ2-3; possibly TRBD1 for D (6 bases). The germline V and J ends were trimmed by 5 bases and 2 bases, with 23 bases remaining between them. This CDR3 has 18 amino acids. Germline V gene lookup returns CDR1 MNHEY and CDR2 SMNVEV (reference sequence). CDR3 region: CASSPATGLRLLTDTQYF. CDR3 sequence (DNA): TGTGCCAGCAGTCCAGCGACAGGCCTCAGACTCCTCACAGATACGCAGTATTTT.

The chain links TRBV5-5 to TRBJ2-7; D ambiguous. The germline V gene encodes CDR1 SGHKS and CDR2 YYEKEE (reference sequence). The CDR3 has 13 amino acids. The V end was cut by 2 bases, the J end by 6 bases, with 12 bases between. CDR3 bases: TGTGCCAGCAGCTTCGGACCAATGGGCGAGCAGTACTTC. Residues: CASSFGPMGEQYF. The full variable domain, its missing parts supplied by reference TRBV5-5 and TRBJ2-7, is DAGVTQSPTHLIKTRGQQVTLRCSPISGHKSVSWYQQVLGQGPQFIFQYYEKEERGRGNFPDRFSARQFPNYSSELNVNALLLGDSALYLCASSFGPMGEQYFGPGTRLTVT.

V usage is TRBV10-3 and J usage is TRBJ1-1; 8 nucleotides match TRBD1. Germline V gives CDR1 ENHRY, CDR2 SYGVKD. CDR3 size: 14 residues. Trimming at V came to 6 bases and at J to 5 bases, leaving 8 bases not matched to a gene. The CDR3 region is CAIRTGDTGTEAFF. CDR3 nucleotide sequence: TGTGCCATCAGGACAGGGGACACGGGGACTGAAGCTTTCTTT.

The chain uses TRBV5-4 and TRBJ2-2; D is unresolved. In germline, CDR1 is SGHNT, CDR2 YYREEE (reference sequence). V was pared by 0 bases and J by 6 bases, with 12 bases between. This CDR3 comprises 15 residues. The DNA of the CDR3 is TGTGCCAGCAGCTTGGATCAGAGAGCACCCGGGGAGCTGTTTTTT. Protein: CASSLDQRAPGELFF. Filled out from reference TRBV5-4 and TRBJ2-2, the complete variable domain reads ETGVTQSPTHLIKTRGQQVTLRCSSQSGHNTVSWYQQALGQGPQFIFQYYREEENGRGNFPPRFSGLQFPNYSSELNVNALELDDSALYLCASSLDQRAPGELFFGEGSRLTVL.

The CDR3 DNA reads as TGTGCCAGCAGCTTAAATTGGGGTATTCAAGAGACCCAGTACTTC. This codes for CASSLNWGIQETQYF. The gene calls are TRBV7-6 and TRBJ2-5; no firm D call. Germline-derived CDR1 and CDR2 are SGHVS and FNYEAQ. This CDR3 spans 15 amino acids. Trimming stripped 2 bases from V and 2 bases from J, with 12 bases between.

The rearrangement links TRBV15 to TRBJ2-3, with D uncertain. The CDR3 is 12 residues long. Trimming left V 8 bases short and J 6 bases short, with 12 bases between. Germline values: CDR1 LNHNV, CDR2 YYDKDF (reference sequence). CDR3 DNA sequence: TGTGCCACCTCCCACCCCGGGGATACGCAGTATTTT. It is translated as CATSHPGDTQYF.

The chain has TRBV30 and TRBJ2-2, with D tentatively TRBD2 (6 bases). Trimming shortened V by 4 bases and J by 4 bases, and 19 bases separated the two germline ends. Per germline, CDR1 GTSNPN and CDR2 SVGIG (reference sequence). The CDR3 has 16 amino acids. This CDR3 is CAWTTSSKRGTGELFF. CDR3 DNA: TGTGCCTGGACTACTAGCTCAAAACGGGGCACCGGGGAGCTGTTTTTT.

This clone turned up a few times. The chain carries TRBV6-5 and TRBJ1-6; D possibly corresponds to TRBD1 (5 bases). This CDR3 has 15 amino acids. Germline CDR1 and CDR2: MNHEY and SVGAGI. Trimming pared 6 bases from V and 3 bases from J, leaving 12 bases between. DNA for the CDR3: TGTGCCAGCAGCCCCGGGGGGAACTATAATTCACCCCTCCACTTT. This encodes CASSPGGNYNSPLHF.

This clone was seen a handful of times. The rearrangement links TRBV7-9 to TRBJ2-7, with 8 bases that match TRBD1. The V segment lost 5 bases and the J segment 0 bases; nucleotides outside the gene matches: 3. From germline, CDR1 is SEHNR and CDR2 FQNEAQ (reference sequence). This CDR3 contains 14 residues. CDR3 loop: CASSRTGISYEQYF. The CDR3 bases are TGTGCCAGCAGCCGGACAGGGATCTCCTACGAGCAGTACTTC.

The V gene is TRBV6-1, the J gene TRBJ1-2, with no clear D. Germline CDR1 and CDR2: MNHNS and SASEGT. V was clipped by 7 bases and J by 7 bases, with 16 bases between them. This CDR3 is built from 13 residues. The CDR3 here is CASTPGLVVGYTF. CDR3 coding DNA: TGTGCCAGCACCCCGGGTCTAGTAGTTGGCTACACCTTC.

The V gene is TRBV5-6, the J gene TRBJ1-2; D is unclear. The germline CDR1 and CDR2 sequences are SGHDT and YYEEEE. Between the trimmed V and J ends, which lost 2 bases and 5 bases, there was a span of 16 bases. The CDR3 sequence is 15 residues long. The CDR3 protein is CASSFGRSAPYGYTF. CDR3 bases: TGTGCCAGCAGCTTCGGCCGGTCCGCTCCGTATGGCTACACCTTC.

V is TRBV5-6 and J is TRBJ1-1; TRBD1 is a possible D gene (5 bases). This CDR3 contains 16 residues. From germline, CDR1 is SGHDT and CDR2 YYEEEE. V lost 4 bases to trimming and J lost 0 bases, with 16 bases between them. The DNA for the CDR3 is TGTGCCAGCAGCCTTGCGTTGGGGGTCATGAACACTGAAGCTTTCTTT. Its protein is CASSLALGVMNTEAFF.